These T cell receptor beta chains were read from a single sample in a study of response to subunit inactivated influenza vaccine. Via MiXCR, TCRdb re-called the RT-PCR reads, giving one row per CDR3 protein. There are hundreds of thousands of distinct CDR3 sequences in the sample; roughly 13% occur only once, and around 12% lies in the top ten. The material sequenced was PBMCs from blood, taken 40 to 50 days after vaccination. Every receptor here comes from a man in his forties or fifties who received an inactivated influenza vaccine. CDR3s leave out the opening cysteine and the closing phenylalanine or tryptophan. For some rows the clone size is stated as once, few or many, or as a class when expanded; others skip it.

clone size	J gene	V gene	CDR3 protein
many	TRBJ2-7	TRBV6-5	ASSSLLGEQY
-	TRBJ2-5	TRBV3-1	ASSQRQQETQY
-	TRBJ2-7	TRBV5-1	ASADTTYEQY
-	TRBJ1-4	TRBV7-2	ASSTTGPGRNEKLF
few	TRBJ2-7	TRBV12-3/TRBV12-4	ASSIPSGRSRYEQY
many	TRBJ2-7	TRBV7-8	ASSLEDGGHEQY
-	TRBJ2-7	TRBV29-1	SVEIPDNPYEQY
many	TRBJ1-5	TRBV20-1	SAPQGSNQPQH
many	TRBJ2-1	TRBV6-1	ASRPDTYNEQF
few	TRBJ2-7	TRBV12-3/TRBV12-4	ASSEPGQGTEQY
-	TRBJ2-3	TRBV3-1	ASSQEQATQY
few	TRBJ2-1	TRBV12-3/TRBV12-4	ASSLAPQSGEQF
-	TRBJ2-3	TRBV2	ASSRSGASTDTQY
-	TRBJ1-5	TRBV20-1	SARTGTLNQPQH
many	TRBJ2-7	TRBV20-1	SAATGTATYEQY
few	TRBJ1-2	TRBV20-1	SARGETASYGYT
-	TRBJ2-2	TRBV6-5	ASSYSSGGPAGELF
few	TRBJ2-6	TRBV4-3	ASSQGASGANVLT
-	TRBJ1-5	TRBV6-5	ASSYPPLVGQPQH